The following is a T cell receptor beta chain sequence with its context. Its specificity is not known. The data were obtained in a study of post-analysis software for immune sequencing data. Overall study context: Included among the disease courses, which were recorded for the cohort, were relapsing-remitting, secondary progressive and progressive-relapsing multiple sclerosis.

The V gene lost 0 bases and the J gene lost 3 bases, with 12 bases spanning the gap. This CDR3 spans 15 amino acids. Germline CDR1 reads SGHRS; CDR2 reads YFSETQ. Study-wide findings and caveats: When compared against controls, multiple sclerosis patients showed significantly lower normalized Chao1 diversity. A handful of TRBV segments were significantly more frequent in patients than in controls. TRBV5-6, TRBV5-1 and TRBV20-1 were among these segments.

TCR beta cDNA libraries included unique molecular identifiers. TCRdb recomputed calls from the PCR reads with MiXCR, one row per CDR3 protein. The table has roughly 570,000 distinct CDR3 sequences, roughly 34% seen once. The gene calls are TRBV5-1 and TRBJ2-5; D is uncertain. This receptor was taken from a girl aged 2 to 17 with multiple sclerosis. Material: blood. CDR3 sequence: CASSLVRRLEETQYF. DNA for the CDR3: TGCGCCAGCAGCTTGGTGCGCAGATTGGAAGAGACCCAGTACTTC. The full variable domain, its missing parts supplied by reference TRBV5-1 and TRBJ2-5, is KAGVTQTPRYLIKTRGQQVTLSCSPISGHRSVSWYQQTPGQGLQFLFEYFSETQRNKGNFPGRFSGRQFSNSRSEMNVSTLELGDSALYLCASSLVRRLEETQYFGPGTRLLVL.